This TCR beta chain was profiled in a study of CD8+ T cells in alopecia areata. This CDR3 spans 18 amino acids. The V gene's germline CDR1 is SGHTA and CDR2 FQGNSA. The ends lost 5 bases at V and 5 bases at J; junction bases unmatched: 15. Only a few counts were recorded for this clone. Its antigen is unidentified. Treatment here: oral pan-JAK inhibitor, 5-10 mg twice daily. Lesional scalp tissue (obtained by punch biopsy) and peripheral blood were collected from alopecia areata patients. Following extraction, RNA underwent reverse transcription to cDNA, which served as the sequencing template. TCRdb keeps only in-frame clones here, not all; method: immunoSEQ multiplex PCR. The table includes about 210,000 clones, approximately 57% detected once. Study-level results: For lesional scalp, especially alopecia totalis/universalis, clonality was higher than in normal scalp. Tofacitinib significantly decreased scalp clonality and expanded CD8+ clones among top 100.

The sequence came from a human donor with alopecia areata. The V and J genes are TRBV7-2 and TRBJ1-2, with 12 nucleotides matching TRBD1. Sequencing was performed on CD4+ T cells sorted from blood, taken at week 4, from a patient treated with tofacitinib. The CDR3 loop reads CASSIQAGTGGAWYGYTF. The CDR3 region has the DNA TGTGCCAGCAGCATCCAGGCCGGGACAGGGGGCGCATGGTATGGCTACACCTTC.